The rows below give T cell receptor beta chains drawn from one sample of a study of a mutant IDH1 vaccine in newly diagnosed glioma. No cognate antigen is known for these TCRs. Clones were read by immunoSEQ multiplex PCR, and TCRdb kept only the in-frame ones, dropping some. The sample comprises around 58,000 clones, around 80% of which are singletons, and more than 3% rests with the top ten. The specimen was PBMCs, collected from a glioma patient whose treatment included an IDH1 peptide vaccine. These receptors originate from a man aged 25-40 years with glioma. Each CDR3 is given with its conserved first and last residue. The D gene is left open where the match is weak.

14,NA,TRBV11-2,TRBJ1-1,CAAGAVHGGAEAFF,TGTGCCGCGGGGGCAGTCCACGGCGGGGCTGAAGCTTTCTTT
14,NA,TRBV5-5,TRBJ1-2,CASSLASPNYGYTF,TGTGCCAGCAGCTTGGCCAGCCCTAACTATGGCTACACCTTC
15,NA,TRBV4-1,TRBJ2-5,CASSRDPGRQETQYF,TGCGCCAGCAGCCGGGACCCGGGGCGGCAAGAGACCCAGTACTTC
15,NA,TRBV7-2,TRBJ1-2,CASSQAGTEPYGYTF,TGTGCCAGCAGCCAAGCCGGGACGGAACCCTATGGCTACACCTTC
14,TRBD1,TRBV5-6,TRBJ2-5,CASSTWDRGETQYF,TGTGCCAGCAGCACGTGGGACAGGGGGGAGACCCAGTACTTC
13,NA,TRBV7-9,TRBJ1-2,CASSVDGSRGYTF,TGTGCCAGCAGCGTGGACGGGAGTCGTGGCTACACCTTC
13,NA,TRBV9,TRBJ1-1,CASSVDQNTEAFF,TGTGCCAGCAGCGTAGACCAGAACACTGAAGCTTTCTTT
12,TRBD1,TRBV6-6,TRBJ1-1,CASSYRTGEAFF,TGTGCCAGCAGTTATAGGACAGGTGAAGCTTTCTTT
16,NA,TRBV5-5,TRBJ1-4,CATQIRIAPTNEKLFF,TGTGCCACCCAGATAAGGATAGCCCCAACTAATGAAAAACTGTTTTTT
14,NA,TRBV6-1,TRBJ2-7,CASSQGRPSYEQYF,TGTGCCAGCAGCCAGGGACGGCCCTCCTACGAGCAGTACTTC
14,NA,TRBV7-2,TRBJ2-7,CASSSATGSYEQYF,TGTGCCAGCAGCTCGGCAACAGGGTCCTACGAGCAGTACTTC
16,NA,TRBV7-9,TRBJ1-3,CASSHPGRFSGNTIYF,TGTGCCAGCAGCCATCCGGGCCGTTTCTCTGGAAACACCATATATTTT